This T cell receptor (beta chain) was identified during a study of T-cell memory formation after mild COVID-19. Study-wide background: There were largely donor-specific TCR clusters.

This clonotype has only a few counts. Antigen unknown. 5'RACE with constant-segment primers built TCRalpha and TCRbeta cDNA libraries with UMIs. TCRdb ran MiXCR on the 5' RACE reads and lists one entry per CDR3 protein. The sample contains under 250,000 distinct CDR3 sequences, 8% to 11% of which appear only once. Germline assignment: CDR1 SGHRS and CDR2 YFSETQ. The CDR3 has 14 residues. With 5 bases clipped from V and 5 bases from J, the junction kept 9 bases outside the gene matches. Overall study findings and caveats: Clones that shrank (day 15 to 85) were balanced CD4/CD8, whereas later expanders leaned CD4+.

The sample comprised PBMCs or a T cell subset sorted from them (not recorded which). The chain recombines TRBV5-1 with TRBJ1-1, with 7 bases lining up with TRBD1. The source is a young man who had mild COVID-19 (a few samples of this study predate the infection). Cell type and time point are not known. DNA for the CDR3: TGCGCCAGCAGTTTCCTGGACAGGAATACTGAAGCTTTCTTT. This gives the protein CASSFLDRNTEAFF.